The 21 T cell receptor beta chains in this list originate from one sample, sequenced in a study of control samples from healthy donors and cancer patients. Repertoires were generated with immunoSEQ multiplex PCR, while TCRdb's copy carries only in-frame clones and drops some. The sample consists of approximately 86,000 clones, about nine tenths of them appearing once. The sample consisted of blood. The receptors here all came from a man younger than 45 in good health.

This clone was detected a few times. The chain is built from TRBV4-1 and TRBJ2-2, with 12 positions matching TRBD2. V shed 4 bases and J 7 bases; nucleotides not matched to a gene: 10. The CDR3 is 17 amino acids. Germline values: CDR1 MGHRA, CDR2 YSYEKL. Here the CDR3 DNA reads TGCGCCAGCAGCCCTAGCGGGGGGGCCATCTCGGACGGGGAGCTGTTTTTT. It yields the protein CASSPSGGAISDGELFF.

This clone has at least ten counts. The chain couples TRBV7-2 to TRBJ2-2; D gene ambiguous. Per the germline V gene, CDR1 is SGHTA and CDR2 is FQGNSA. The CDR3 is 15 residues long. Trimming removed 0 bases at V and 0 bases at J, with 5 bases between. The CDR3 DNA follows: TGTGCCAGCAGCTTAGCCCCTGCGAACACCGGGGAGCTGTTTTTT. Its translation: CASSLAPANTGELFF.

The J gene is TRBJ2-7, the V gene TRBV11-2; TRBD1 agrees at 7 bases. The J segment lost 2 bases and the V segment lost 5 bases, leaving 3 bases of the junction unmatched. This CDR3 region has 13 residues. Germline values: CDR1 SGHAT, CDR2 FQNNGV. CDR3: CASSRDSPYEQYV. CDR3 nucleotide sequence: TGTGCCAGCAGCCGGGACAGCCCCTACGAGCAGTACGTC.

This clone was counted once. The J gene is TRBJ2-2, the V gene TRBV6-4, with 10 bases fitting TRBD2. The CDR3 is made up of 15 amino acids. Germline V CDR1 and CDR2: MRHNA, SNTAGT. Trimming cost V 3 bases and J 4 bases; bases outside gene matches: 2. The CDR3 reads CASSESGGGTGELFF. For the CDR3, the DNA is TGTGCCAGCAGTGAAAGCGGGGGGGGCACCGGGGAGCTGTTTTTT.

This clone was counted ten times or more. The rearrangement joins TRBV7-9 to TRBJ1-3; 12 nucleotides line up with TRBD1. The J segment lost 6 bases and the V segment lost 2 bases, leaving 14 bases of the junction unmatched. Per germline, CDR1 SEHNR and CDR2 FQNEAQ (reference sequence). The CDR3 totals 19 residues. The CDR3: CASSLQGQGAAWRANTIYF. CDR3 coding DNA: TGTGCCAGCAGCTTACAGGGACAGGGGGCGGCGTGGCGTGCAAACACCATATATTTT.

This CDR3 reads CASSLSPSYEQYV. CDR3 DNA sequence: TGTGCCAGCAGCTTGTCCCCCTCCTACGAGCAGTACGTC. The chain combines TRBV5-6 with TRBJ2-7; no clear D gene. Trimming stripped 1 base from V and 0 bases from J, with 5 bases between. The germline V gene encodes CDR1 SGHDT and CDR2 YYEEEE. The CDR3 extends over 13 amino acids.

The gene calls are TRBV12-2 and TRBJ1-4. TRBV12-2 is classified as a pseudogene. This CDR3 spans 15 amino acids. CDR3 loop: CASRLVEEPNEKLFF. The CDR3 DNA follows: TGTGCAAGTCGCTTAGTAGAGGAGCCTAATGAAAAACTGTTTTTT.

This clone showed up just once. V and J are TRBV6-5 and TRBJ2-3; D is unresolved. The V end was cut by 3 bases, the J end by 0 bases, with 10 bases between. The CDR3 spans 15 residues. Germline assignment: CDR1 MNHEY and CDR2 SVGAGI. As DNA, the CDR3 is TGTGCCAGCAGTTATAAGGGTCCGAGCACAGATACGCAGTATTTT. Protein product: CASSYKGPSTDTQYF.

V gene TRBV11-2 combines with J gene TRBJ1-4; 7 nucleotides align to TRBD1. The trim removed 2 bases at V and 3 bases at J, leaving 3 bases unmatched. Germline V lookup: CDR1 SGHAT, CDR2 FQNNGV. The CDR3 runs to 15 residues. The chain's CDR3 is CASSLPTGPNEKLFF. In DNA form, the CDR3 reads TGTGCCAGCAGCTTACCGACAGGGCCTAATGAAAAACTGTTTTTT.

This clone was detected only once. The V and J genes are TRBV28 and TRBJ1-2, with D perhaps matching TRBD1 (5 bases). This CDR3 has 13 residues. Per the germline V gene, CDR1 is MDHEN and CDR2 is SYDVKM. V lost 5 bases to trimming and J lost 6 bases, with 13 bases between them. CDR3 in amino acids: CASSDTGLDGYTF. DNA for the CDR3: TGTGCCAGCAGTGACACAGGTTTAGATGGCTACACCTTC.

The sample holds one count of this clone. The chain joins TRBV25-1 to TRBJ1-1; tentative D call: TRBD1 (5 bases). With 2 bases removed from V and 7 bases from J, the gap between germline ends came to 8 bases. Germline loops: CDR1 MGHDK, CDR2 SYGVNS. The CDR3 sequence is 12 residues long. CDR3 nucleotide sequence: TGTGCCAGCAGTGAAGGGGGGGGTGAAGCTTTCTTT. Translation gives CASSEGGGEAFF.

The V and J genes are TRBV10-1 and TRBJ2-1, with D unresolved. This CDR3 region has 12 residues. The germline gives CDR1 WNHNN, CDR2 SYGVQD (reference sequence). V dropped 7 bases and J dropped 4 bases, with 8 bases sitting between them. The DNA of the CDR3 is TGCGCCAGCATGGTTTTTTACAATGAGCAGTTCTTC. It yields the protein CASMVFYNEQFF.

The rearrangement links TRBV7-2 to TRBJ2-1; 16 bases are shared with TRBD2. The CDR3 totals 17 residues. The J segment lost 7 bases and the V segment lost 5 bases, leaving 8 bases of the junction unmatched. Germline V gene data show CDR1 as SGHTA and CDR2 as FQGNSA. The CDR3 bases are TGTGCCAGCAGCCCACGGGGACTAGCGGGGGGGCCGAATGAGCAGTTCTTC. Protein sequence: CASSPRGLAGGPNEQFF.

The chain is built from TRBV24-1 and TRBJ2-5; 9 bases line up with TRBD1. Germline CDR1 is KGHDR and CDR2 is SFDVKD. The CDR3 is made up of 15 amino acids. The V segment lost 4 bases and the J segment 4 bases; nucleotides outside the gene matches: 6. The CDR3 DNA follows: TGTGCCACCAGTGACCCTGGGACAGGGTTAGAGACCCAGTACTTC. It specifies CATSDPGTGLETQYF.

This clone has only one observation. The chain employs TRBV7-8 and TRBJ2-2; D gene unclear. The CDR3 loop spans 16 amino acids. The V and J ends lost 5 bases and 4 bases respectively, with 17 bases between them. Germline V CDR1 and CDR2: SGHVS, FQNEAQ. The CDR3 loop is CASSTWVWVGTGELFF. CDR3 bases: TGTGCCAGCAGCACCTGGGTGTGGGTAGGCACCGGGGAGCTGTTTTTT.

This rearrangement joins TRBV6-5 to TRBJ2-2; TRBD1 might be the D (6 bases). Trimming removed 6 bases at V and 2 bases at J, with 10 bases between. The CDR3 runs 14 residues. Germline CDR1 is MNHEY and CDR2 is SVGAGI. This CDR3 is CASRLDSNTGELFF. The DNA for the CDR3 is TGTGCCAGCAGGCTGGACAGCAACACCGGGGAGCTGTTTTTT.

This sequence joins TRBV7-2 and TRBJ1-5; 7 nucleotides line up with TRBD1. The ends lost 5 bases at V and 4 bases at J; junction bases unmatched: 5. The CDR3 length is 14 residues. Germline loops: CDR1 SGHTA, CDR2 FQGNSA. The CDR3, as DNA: TGTGCCAGCAGCCAGGGGGGGCGGAATCAGCCCCAGCATTTT. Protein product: CASSQGGRNQPQHF.

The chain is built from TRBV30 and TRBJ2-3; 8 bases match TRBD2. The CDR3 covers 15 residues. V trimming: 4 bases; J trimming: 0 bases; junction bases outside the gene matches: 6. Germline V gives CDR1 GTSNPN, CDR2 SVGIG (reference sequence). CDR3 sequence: CAWTGAGGSTDTQYF. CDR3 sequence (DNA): TGTGCCTGGACCGGGGCGGGGGGTAGCACAGATACGCAGTATTTT.

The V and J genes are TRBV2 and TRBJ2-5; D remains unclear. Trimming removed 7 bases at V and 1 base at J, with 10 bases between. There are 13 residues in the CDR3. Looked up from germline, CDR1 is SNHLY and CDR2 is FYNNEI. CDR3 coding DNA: TGTGCCAGCAATAGTCAGGTCCAAGAGACCCAGTACTTC. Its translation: CASNSQVQETQYF.

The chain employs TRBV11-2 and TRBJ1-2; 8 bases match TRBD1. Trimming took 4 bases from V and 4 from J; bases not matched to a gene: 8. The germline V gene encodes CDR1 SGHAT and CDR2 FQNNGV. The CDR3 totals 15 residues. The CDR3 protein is CASSWTGSPLYGYTF. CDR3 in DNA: TGTGCCAGCAGCTGGACAGGGTCCCCCCTCTATGGCTACACCTTC.

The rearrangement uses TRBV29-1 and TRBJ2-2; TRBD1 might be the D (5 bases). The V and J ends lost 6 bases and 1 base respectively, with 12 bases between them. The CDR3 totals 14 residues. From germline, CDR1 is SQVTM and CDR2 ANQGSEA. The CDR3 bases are TGCAGCGTCGATAGGCAGGGGAACACCGGGGAGCTGTTTTTT. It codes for CSVDRQGNTGELFF.